This is a list of T cell receptor beta chains from one sample in a study of cytotoxic CD8 clonotypes in ibrutinib-treated CLL. Here immunoSEQ multiplex PCR was the method, and the copy in TCRdb shows in-frame clones only, minus some. Found here are approximately 45,000 clones, 60% to 70% of them singletons; the top ten hold 20% to 25%. This sample comprised PBMCs, obtained after 24 months of ibrutinib treatment. Receptor source: a human donor with chronic lymphocytic leukemia. CDR3s include the opening cysteine and the closing phenylalanine or tryptophan. D genes are given only for firm matches. Size is omitted from some rows. Given values are once, few, many or a class for expanded clones.

J,V,size,D,DNA,CDR3
TRBJ2-2,TRBV9,NA,NA,TGTGCCAGCAGCGTACTGAGCGCGGCCTTCGGGGAGCTGTTTTTT,CASSVLSAAFGELFF
TRBJ2-7,TRBV18,few,NA,TGTGCCAGCTCACCGAGTTCCGGGACCTACGAGCAGTACTTC,CASSPSSGTYEQYF
TRBJ1-5,TRBV19,NA,NA,TGTGCCAGTAGTATAGCCCGGGCTTATCAGCCCCAGCATTTT,CASSIARAYQPQHF
TRBJ1-5,TRBV19,NA,NA,TGTGCCAGTAGTATAGATAGAGCGGGGGTTAGAAATCAGCCCCAGCATTTT,CASSIDRAGVRNQPQHF
TRBJ2-7,TRBV5-6,NA,NA,TGTGCCAGCAGCCTTACTTCGACAGACGAGCAGTACTTC,CASSLTSTDEQYF
TRBJ2-3,TRBV2,NA,TRBD2,TGTGCCAGCAGAACCCCGGGACTAGCGGTTAAAGATACGCAGTATTTT,CASRTPGLAVKDTQYF
TRBJ2-5,TRBV5-4,NA,NA,TGTGCCAGCAGCTTTACGGGGCCGGTCGAGACCCAGTACTTC,CASSFTGPVETQYF
TRBJ2-7,TRBV7-8,many,NA,TGTGCCAGCAGCTTAGCTAGCGGATCATACGAGCAGTACTTC,CASSLASGSYEQYF
TRBJ2-5,TRBV5-4,many,TRBD2,TGTGCCAGCAGCTTGGATCCAGCGGGGGGTCTGATAGAGACCCAGTACTTC,CASSLDPAGGLIETQYF
TRBJ1-5,TRBV18,NA,TRBD1,TGTGCCAGCTCACCAAACAGGGGCGTACAGCCCCAGCATTTT,CASSPNRGVQPQHF
TRBJ2-7,TRBV6-5,NA,NA,TGTGCCAGCAGTCGAGACAGACCCCCCTACGAGCAGTACTTC,CASSRDRPPYEQYF
TRBJ2-3,TRBV9,NA,NA,TGTGCCAGCAGCTCTGGGGGAGTACACGTCGGAGATACGCAGTATTTT,CASSSGGVHVGDTQYF
TRBJ2-4,TRBV5-1,few,TRBD2,TGCGCCAGCAGCTTGGGGCCGGGGAGGGAAAACATTCAGTACTTC,CASSLGPGRENIQYF
TRBJ1-1,TRBV12-5,NA,NA,TGTGCTAGTGGTTTGGGGTACGGCACTGAAGCTTTCTTT,CASGLGYGTEAFF
TRBJ2-3,TRBV7-3,NA,TRBD1,TGTGCCAGCAGCTTATCGGGACAGGATACAGATACGCAGTATTTT,CASSLSGQDTDTQYF
TRBJ1-1,TRBV7-9,NA,NA,TGTGCCAGCAGCTTTCAGGGGAACACTGAAGCTTTCTTT,CASSFQGNTEAFF
TRBJ2-7,TRBV18,NA,NA,TGTGCCAGCTCGCGGACCAGCGGCGAGCAGTACTTC,CASSRTSGEQYF
TRBJ1-5,TRBV30,NA,NA,TGTGCCTGGAGTGAGGGCGGGAGCAATCAGCCCCAGCATTTT,CAWSEGGSNQPQHF
TRBJ2-3,TRBV5-1,NA,NA,TGCGCCAGCAGCGATGGACCTCTCACAGATACGCAGTATTTT,CASSDGPLTDTQYF
TRBJ1-3,TRBV7-2,NA,NA,TGTGCCAGCAGCTTAGCGCGTGCTTCTGGAAACACCATATATTTT,CASSLARASGNTIYF
TRBJ2-3,TRBV14,NA,NA,TGTGCCAGCAGCCAAGGGCCGGGACTCCCCGTAGGTACGCAGTATTTT,CASSQGPGLPVGTQYF
TRBJ1-5,TRBV6-1,once,NA,TGTGCCAGCGGAAGAGGGTTTTATCAGCCCCAGCATTTT,CASGRGFYQPQHF
TRBJ1-1,TRBV7-3,NA,NA,TGTGCCAGCAGCCTCCAGGAGTACACTGAAGCTTTCTTT,CASSLQEYTEAFF
TRBJ1-2,TRBV19,NA,NA,TGTGCCAGTAGTATTAGGGGTCCCTCTTCTTATGGCTACACCTTC,CASSIRGPSSYGYTF
TRBJ1-3,TRBV5-6,NA,NA,TGTGCCACCCGACCCGAGGCTGGAAACACCATATATTTT,CATRPEAGNTIYF
TRBJ2-7,TRBV6-1,NA,TRBD1,TGTGCCAGCACCCCCGCAGGGGACAGGGTTTACGAGCAGTACTTC,CASTPAGDRVYEQYF
TRBJ1-2,TRBV30,NA,NA,TGTGCCTGGAGGGGCGGGTATGGCTACACCTTC,CAWRGGYGYTF
TRBJ1-2,TRBV5-6,NA,TRBD1,TGTGCCAGCAGTTCACGGGACAGGGAAAACTATGGCTACACCTTC,CASSSRDRENYGYTF
TRBJ1-5,TRBV14,few,TRBD1,TGTGCCAGCAGCCAAGGGACAGGGACCCTTAATCAGCCCCAGCATTTT,CASSQGTGTLNQPQHF